Listed here is a single T cell receptor beta chain. This sample was taken from a study of T cells in Graves' hyperthyroidism and ophthalmopathy. Per germline, CDR1 KGHDR and CDR2 SFDVKD. This CDR3 is 10 amino acids long. The V end was cut by 9 bases, the J end by 12 bases, with 13 bases between. There were TCR beta CDR3 regions amplified from RNA transcripts. The primer set for the first-round RT-PCR of the TCR CDR3 was HTBI. TCRdb fed the multiplex PCR reads into MiXCR, producing one record per CDR3 protein. Of just over 550,000 distinct CDR3 sequences listed, roughly 50% are singletons. The sequenced material came from peripheral blood or thyroid tissue (not recorded which). The source is a woman aged 18-35 years with Graves' hyperthyroidism. This chain links TRBV24-1 with TRBJ1-1; D remains unclear. The CDR3: CATQDGLPFF. Here the CDR3 DNA reads TGTGCCACCCAGGACGGTCTCCCTTTCTTT.